The present entry profiles one T cell receptor beta chain with its context. Its specific antigen is unknown. No base quality values were provided; no much bigger clone lies one nucleotide off. TCRbeta CDR3 regions were sequenced with the immunoSEQ Assay. After extraction, genomic DNA underwent amplification by bias-controlled multiplex PCR, followed by high-throughput sequencing. Regarding the original processing steps: Collapsing and filtering of sequences were performed to quantify the absolute abundance of each unique TCRbeta CDR3 region. T cell fraction was estimated by normalizing TCRbeta template counts to usable DNA, which was measured by amplifying reference genes present in all nucleated cells. Repertoire TCRs were annotated as SARS-CoV-2-specific by exact matching of V gene, CDR3 amino acid sequence and J gene to a known reactive TCR set. MIRA supplied the reference SARS-CoV-2 TCR set, which was filtered for enrichment in COVID-19-positive ImmuneCODE repertoires so that public or cross-reactive TCRs were removed. Drawing on the MIRA antigens, annotated TCRs were analysed further at the level of specific ORF or position within ORF. Depth was the summed frequency of annotated unique rearrangements, while breadth was defined as annotated unique rearrangements over total unique productive rearrangements. Two-sided Wilcoxon rank-sum tests were used to compare TCR breadth between groups. As stored in TCRdb, this immuneACCESS dataset retains in-frame rearrangements with V and J assigned. A fraction of the clones does not appear; measured against another copy, unresolved V genes explain less than half of the discrepancy, and the remainder lacks a known reason. The DNA was the basis for D and trimming; V, J and clone size are from that table. Here the sample has fewer than 600,000 clones; roughly 87% occur a single time. 1.5% to 2% of the sample is held by the ten biggest clonotypes.

The record originates from a study of Ad26.COV2.S vaccination and SARS-CoV-2 variants (dated by TCRdb to 2020 to 2023). Background on the whole study: Donors in the vaccine arm were drawn from COV1001, a multicentre, randomized, double-blind, placebo-controlled phase I-IIa trial testing Ad26.COV2.S in healthy adults. Ad26.COV2.S was given intramuscularly at 5x10^10 or 1x10^11 viral particles, as a single shot or as two shots 56 days apart. TCRbeta repertoire sequencing served as the tool for gauging how specific and how broad the SARS-CoV-2-reactive T cell receptors were following Ad26.COV2.S vaccination. A total of about 30 samples were included in the TCR-sequenced set, comprising roughly 19 Ad26.COV2.S vaccine recipients, 5 placebo recipients and 8 SARS-CoV-2 convalescent individuals. Participants in the trial were split at random into five groups of five each, receiving low-dose or high-dose Ad26.COV2.S once or twice, or else placebo on both occasions. Throughout the experiments and outcome assessment, investigators stayed blinded to trial group allocation. The study at large found these results: The study was not powered to compare responses between vaccine doses or regimens. Non-spike TCR breadth was comparable between vaccine and placebo recipients, consistent with the vaccine containing only spike. After vaccination, substantial breadth of spike-specific CD8+ and CD4+ T cell responses was reported. Compared with placebo recipients, Ad26.COV2.S recipients showed higher spike-specific TCR breadth (P = 0.0014). It was noted by the authors that total T cell responses may have been underestimated by the TCR breadth and depth analyses.

The sample's treatment or condition label, decoded: 15 to 20 received Ad26.COV2.S at low or high dose, single or two shots; about five received placebo; per-sample allocation not given. For vaccine and placebo recipients, the sequenced repertoires came from samples collected on day 63 after the first injection. Cohort 1b enrolled about two dozen adults aged 18-55 years at a single site in Boston, USA, between 29 July and 7 August 2020. Ad26.COV2.S was a replication-incompetent adenovirus type 26 vector expressing a prefusion-stabilized SARS-CoV-2 spike protein from the original Wuhan strain. The source was peripheral blood, collected in a trial of Ad26.COV2.S vaccine versus placebo. The sequence derives from a person between 18 and 59 years old who received the Ad26.COV2.S COVID-19 vaccine or a placebo.

CDR3 reads: CASSIARSYNEQFF. The DNA sequence reads TGTGCCAGTAGTATTGCCCGCTCCTACAATGAGCAGTTCTTC. The chain is made from TRBV19 and TRBJ2-1; the D gene lacks a confident call. The V end loses 3 bases and the J end loses 0 bases, and a stretch of 6 bases separates them. Spanning cysteine to phenylalanine, the CDR3 consists of 14 amino acids. The kept DNA is CDR3 alone, 42 bases in frame from the first base. From the germline V gene (reference sequence), CDR1 is LNHDA and CDR2 is SQIVND.